The T cell receptor beta chain under discussion was sequenced for a study of T-cell memory formation after mild COVID-19. Study at large: Among the donors, TCR clusters were largely specific to each donor. Findings of the study overall: A balance of CD4 and CD8 characterized clones contracting day 15 to 85, whereas later expanders leaned CD4+. Pre-infection memory held some responding clones, suggesting pre-existing cross-reactive T cells responded.

TCR alpha and TCR beta cDNA libraries carrying sample barcodes and UMIs came from 5'RACE with constant-segment primers. TCRdb called the 5' RACE reads again in MiXCR, with one record for every CDR3 protein. The data show around 300,000 distinct CDR3 sequences, approximately 15% seen once. The V and J ends lost 4 bases and 3 bases respectively, with 16 bases between them. CDR3 length: 15 amino acids. Note on this clonotype: What it recognizes is unknown.

The chain is built from TRBV12-3 or TRBV12-4 and TRBJ2-7; maybe TRBD2 (7 bases). The sample was PBMCs or a T cell subset sorted from them (not recorded which). This sequence originates from a man younger than 35 who had mild COVID-19 (a few samples of this study predate the infection). Cell type and time point are not known. CDR3 nucleotide sequence: TGTGCCAGCAGTTGGAACAAAGGGGGGGGCTACGAGCAGTACTTC. Translating gives CASSWNKGGGYEQYF.